This TCR beta chain emerged from a study of cytomegalovirus exposure and HLA in healthy donors (dated 2017 in TCRdb). Background on the whole study: An earlier analysis of 587 of the donors reported under 300 Gb of sequence data and 95 million to 120 million unique TCR beta sequences obtained from 180 million or so T cells. On average, around 200,000 unique TCR beta nucleotide sequences were sequenced per donor among a few hundred genotyped donors of the cohort, with about 19% of those sequences being non-productive. Besides the first cohort of under 700 subjects, a separate validation cohort made up of over 100 different subjects was used. Roughly 5 DR-DQ haplotypes were handled as single units for association and clustering, since linkage in the cohort was strong. To predict cytomegalovirus infection status, the study brought together high-throughput TCR immunosequencing, statistical association of individual TCRs with disease status, and machine learning. An earlier analysis of approximately 630 of the donors applied high-throughput TCR beta sequencing to assess whether each TCR beta V gene segment acted as functional or pseudogenic. Typing coverage varied by locus: roughly 629-630 donors for A, B, C, DRB1 and DQB1; 500 to 550 for DQA1; more than 600 for DPA1; around 490 for DPB1. Roughly 300 gigabases of sequencing data and tens of millions of unique TCR sequences were included in an early release covering roughly 700 HLA-typed donors. Every discovery cohort repertoire had been produced on one sequencing platform. The study profiled the T cell repertoires of fewer than 850 subjects by immunosequencing and related them to cytomegalovirus serostatus. The genetic ancestry cluster associated with self-reported Caucasian donors included around 76% of the roughly 410 genotyped donors. The study aimed to test whether signatures of past pathogen exposure could be identified by cataloging public T cell receptors. HLA typing included class I and class II loci at four-digit resolution. Alongside the repertoire data, information on donor age, sex, ethnicity and CMV serostatus was compiled. A later genetic analysis took genome-wide SNP genotypes for about three fifths of the 666 donors and used that subset as a discovery cohort. Rather than drawing on any new phenotypic data, the later analysis identified candidate immune exposures from TCR beta sequences and the way those sequences occurred across donors. To study patterns of TCR occurrence, a later analysis re-analyzed previously published TCR beta repertoires from around 700 donors and added high-resolution HLA genotyping. Study-wide findings and limitations: Compared with the roughly 700-donor mean, donors in an Asian-associated ancestry cluster had fewer N-insertions in productive TCRs, according to a later genetic analysis. The classifier was reported to diagnose cytomegalovirus status with high specificity and sensitivity in both the original cohort and the validation cohort. A later analysis reported that several top co-occurrence clusters appeared linked to parvovirus B19, influenza, CMV and Epstein-Barr virus. In a later analysis, most CMV-associated TCR beta chains were found to appear HLA-restricted, with HLA associations seemingly driven largely by CMV exposure. The presence/absence analyses assumed that sequencing depth was roughly uniform across donors, and that assumption may not be true. In a later analysis, some 17,000 TCR beta sequences were associated with specific HLA alleles at a false discovery rate of 0.05. Some IMGT-functional V segments, including TRBV6-2 and TRBV6-3, could not be told apart with the 87-base-pair reads, so those segments were excluded. It was suggested by the authors that the approach could potentially be generalized to other disease states and immunological phenotypes. Because counts were too low, 15 to 20 rarely observed V segments, including chromosome 9 orphons, were excluded from the earlier analysis of under 650 of the donors. In the study, some 160 TCR beta chains were listed as associated with cytomegalovirus. In a later analysis, HLA-associated TCR beta chains were found to be more clonally expanded and to have lower generation probabilities than equally common non-associated chains. A cluster of highly shared sequence variants was judged likely to represent a technical artifact of the sequencing pipeline. In an earlier analysis of some 550 of the donors, most TCR beta V segments were observed in productive rearrangements about 87% or about 30% of the time, broadly matching IMGT annotations. A further reported finding was that TCR beta sequences accurately predicted the HLA-A and HLA-B alleles for most subjects in the first cohort. In vitro tests confirmed that a few of the cytomegalovirus-associated TCR beta chains recognize cytomegalovirus antigens. Most TCR sequences were seen in very few donors, while some public TCRs were found in many individuals. According to a later analysis, TCR association rates differed among HLA loci, with DRB1 alleles showing the most associated TCRs and HLA-C alleles showing the fewest. V-gene and J-gene trimming of TCR beta chains was associated with a missense DCLRE1C variant in a later genetic analysis, and the association was replicated in an independent cohort. When HLA alleles, especially DR and DQ, strongly co-occurred, attributing TCR associations to individual alleles was difficult. Linkage disequilibrium might explain the correlated functional status among segregating V segments, but an unknown experimental factor could not be ruled out. In this cohort, only TCR beta chains were sequenced, and detectable features were limited by the absence of alpha or paired-chain data. Because HLA typing was unavailable for some donors at each locus, only the typed subset was used in association tests. Immune exposure information for the cohort was limited to CMV serostatus.

The cohort was made up of approximately 670 healthy bone marrow donors. At the time of sampling, all cohort members were nominally healthy, though unrecorded immune exposures were likely present. The donor was CMV seronegative and was included in the group of under 450 seronegative cohort members. Every donor gave a peripheral blood sample, and the peripheral blood mononuclear cells from that sample were used for TCR beta sequencing. The Qiagen DNeasy Blood Extraction Kit was used to extract genomic DNA from the blood cell samples. Including the terminal cysteine and phenylalanine, the CDR3 comprises 15 residues. Kept here is only the CDR3 DNA, which spans 45 bases and is read in frame from base 1. V has 3 bases trimmed and J has 5 bases trimmed; junction bases matching no gene number 2. CDR1 and CDR2 are drawn from the germline V gene: MNHEY, SVGAGI. This clone was counted only a few times. Its target antigen remains unknown. Base quality data are lacking; no much larger clone is found one base away.

Receptors were amplified or captured by the immunoSEQ multiplex PCR assay. The multiplex PCR relied on a mix of 60 forward primers for TCR Vbeta segments and 13 reverse primers for TCR Jbeta segments. The CDR3 region of rearranged TCR beta genes was amplified from genomic DNA by a multiplex PCR assay. The Illumina HiSeq System was used to sequence the amplified TCR beta libraries as 87-base-pair reads. The study's processing was this. A later analysis tallied roughly 80 million unique TCR beta chains across the 666 repertoires, and approximately 11 million of those chains were shared by two or more donors. A nearest-neighbor algorithm error-corrected the raw reads and collapsed the reads into unique sequences, merging closely related sequences to remove PCR and sequencing errors. To assign V, D and J gene segments, CDR3 sequences were aligned to IMGT reference sequences. For a sequence to be retained, at least a six-nucleotide match to both a V gene segment and a J gene segment was required. A rearrangement was called productive if the CDR3 had no stop codons and remained in frame with V and J, and every other rearrangement was called non-productive. Following IMGT convention, CDR3 was defined as the stretch from the second conserved V-encoded cysteine to the conserved J-encoded phenylalanine. The earlier analysis of about 590 of the donors excluded sequences that lacked an unambiguous match to a single V gene segment. In an earlier analysis of 587 of the donors, V segments were called functional above 56.7% productive rearrangements and were called segregating when the between-donor standard deviation exceeded 5%. A statistical classification framework was built to diagnose cytomegalovirus status from the catalog of TCR beta chain sequences. A later analysis assigned V and J genes by comparing TCR nucleotide sequences with IMGT/GENE-DB human TR gene sequences. The TCRdist pipeline was used in a later analysis to assign CDR3 sequences and most-parsimonious VDJ recombination scenarios. A later analysis defined each TCR beta chain by its CDR3 amino acid sequence plus V-gene family, and excluded reads lacking a unique V-gene family. As a way to deal with suspected cross-contamination and a sequencing artifact, a later analysis dropped approximately 590 nucleotide sequences that were highly shared and had low generation probability. In a later analysis, a clonal expansion index for each public chain was calculated from normalized within-repertoire ranks of inferred template counts. In a later analysis, generation probabilities were computed using a VDJ recombination model fitted to out-of-frame rearrangements, and the results were checked against IGoR. In a later analysis, hypergeometric tests were used to score TCR-TCR, TCR-HLA and TCR-CMV co-occurrence, with a repertoire-size bias correction applied to TCR pairs. In a later analysis, false discovery rates were estimated by permuting HLA or CMV assignments 20 times. In a later analysis, co-occurring TCRs were grouped using DBSCAN, with TCRdist sequence similarity added in when clustering inside HLA-allele-positive subsets. For co-occurrence clustering, repertoires with fewer than 30,000 or more than 120,000 public chains were excluded, along with a handful of repertoires with anomalous nucleotide sharing. Here the immuneACCESS table is served through TCRdb, limited to in-frame sequences with V and J called. Missing clones are a known gap in these copies; in checked studies unresolved V genes cover under half, and the rest lacks a known reason. The DNA was the basis for D and trimming; V, J and clone size are from that table. The sample data list tens of thousands of clones, and 7.6% of these were observed just once. The biggest ten clones account for roughly 2.1% of the sample.

The V and J segments used are TRBV6-5 and TRBJ2-3, with TRBD2 identical over 13 junction bases. The sequence derives from a man over 45 in good health and CMV-seronegative. Material: PBMCs. The CDR3 region has the sequence CASSYGLAGVDTQYF. Read as DNA, the sequence is TGTGCCAGCAGTTATGGACTAGCGGGAGTAGATACGCAGTATTTT.